This T cell receptor beta chain appears in the sequencing data of a study of beta chain features in type 1 diabetes. The CDR3 contains 14 residues. CDR1 is MGHDK, CDR2 SYGVNS, per germline. Trimming cost V 2 bases and J 2 bases, with 6 bases left between them. The sequenced template was cDNA made from the entire isolated RNA. Generated by immunoSEQ multiplex PCR, the TCRdb table keeps only in-frame clones and is missing some. This table holds roughly 450,000 clones, approximately 15% found once. This rearrangement joins TRBV25-1 to TRBJ2-2; D gene uncertain. The sample comprised naive CD4+ T cells from blood. This TCR was sampled from a man younger than 40 in good health. The CDR3 DNA reads TGTGCCAGCAGTGAACCCAGAAACACCGGGGAGCTGTTTTTT. It is translated as CASSEPRNTGELFF.